This passage covers 25 T cell receptor beta chains from one sample sequenced in a study of shared clonotypes between healthy human individuals. Sequencing used immunoSEQ multiplex PCR; TCRdb keeps in-frame clones, though not all of them. The sample lists about 2,200,000 clones, approximately 94% occurring once. The naive CD8 fraction comprised CD45RO-negative cells positively selected for CCR7 and excluded terminally differentiated effector memory CD45RA+ cells. The specimen sequenced was naive CD8+ T cells from PBMCs. These receptors originate from a man between 18 and 29 years old in good health. Some clones in this sample may be carry-over from other donors' samples.

The CDR3 loop is CASSQEDRSEWDEQFF. CDR3 bases: TGCGCCAGCAGCCAAGAGGACAGGTCGGAGTGGGATGAGCAGTTCTTC. The V call is TRBV4-1, the J call TRBJ2-1, with 7 bases fitting TRBD1. This CDR3 is 16 amino acids long. CDR1 is MGHRA and CDR2 is YSYEKL in the germline V gene. V lost 0 bases to trimming and J lost 8 bases; unmatched junction nucleotides: 10.

The genes are TRBV4-1 and TRBJ2-7; 7 bases are a match to TRBD2. The junction had 14 bases not matched to a gene; V was cut back by 0 bases and J by 3 bases. Germline CDR1 is MGHRA and CDR2 is YSYEKL. The CDR3 length is 18 residues. CDR3 protein: CASSQEPRPPAGVYEQYF. In DNA, the CDR3 is TGCGCCAGCAGCCAAGAACCCAGACCCCCGGCGGGAGTCTACGAGCAGTACTTC.

This chain uses TRBV6-5 with TRBJ2-7; no clear D gene. Looked up from germline, CDR1 is MNHEY and CDR2 is SVGAGI. The CDR3 length is 10 residues. The V gene lost 8 bases and the J gene lost 0 bases, with 2 bases spanning the gap. The CDR3 DNA sequence: TGTGCCAGCGCCTCCTACGAGCAGTACTTC. Translated: CASASYEQYF.

This clone was seen only a few times. Additional DNA sequences in this sample encode the identical CDR3. The chain has TRBV29-1 and TRBJ1-1; weak D call: TRBD1 (6 bases). This CDR3 contains 11 residues. V lost 4 bases to trimming and J lost 4 bases, with 7 bases between them. Germline values: CDR1 SQVTM, CDR2 ANQGSEA. DNA of the CDR3: TGCAGCGTTGTAGGGGGCACTGAAGCTTTCTTT. Translation gives CSVVGGTEAFF.

The rearrangement joins TRBV7-6 to TRBJ2-1; 7 bases are shared with TRBD2. Germline assignment: CDR1 SGHVS and CDR2 FNYEAQ. V lost 5 bases, J lost 6 bases, and 10 bases stayed unmatched. The CDR3 length is 15 residues. The CDR3 sequence: CASSTRLALVNEQFF. CDR3 DNA: TGTGCCAGCAGCACGCGACTAGCCCTTGTCAATGAGCAGTTCTTC.

This clone was detected only a few times. This rearrangement joins TRBV2 to TRBJ2-1; perhaps TRBD1 as D (5 bases). The CDR3 contains 11 residues. Germline-derived CDR1 and CDR2 are SNHLY and FYNNEI. Trimming pared 6 bases from V and 6 bases from J, leaving 6 bases between. CDR3 amino acids: CASSDSNEQFF. CDR3 nucleotides: TGTGCCAGCAGCGACAGCAATGAGCAGTTCTTC.

The V gene is TRBV10-3, the J gene TRBJ1-2; 12 bases are shared with TRBD1. Trimming cost V 8 bases and J 6 bases; bases outside gene matches: 4. CDR3 size: 13 residues. The germline V gene has CDR1 ENHRY and CDR2 SYGVKD. The CDR3 loop is CAIGTGGGDGYTF. For the CDR3, the DNA is TGTGCCATCGGGACAGGGGGCGGAGATGGCTACACCTTC.

The chain couples TRBV9 to TRBJ2-3; 9 nucleotides match TRBD2. CDR1 and CDR2 (germline): SGDLS, YYNGEE. The CDR3 is 15 residues long. The J segment lost 4 bases and the V segment lost 3 bases, leaving 6 bases of the junction unmatched. Written as DNA, the CDR3 is TGTGCCAGCAGCGATAGCGGGAGCCCCCCAGATACGCAGTATTTT. Translation: CASSDSGSPPDTQYF. Looking up the rest from reference TRBV9 and TRBJ2-3 gives the full variable domain: DSGVTQTPKHLITATGQRVTLRCSPRSGDLSVYWYQQSLDQGLQFLIQYYNGEERAKGNILERFSAQQFPDLHSELNLSSLELGDSALYFCASSDSGSPPDTQYFGPGTRLTVL.

The rearrangement uses TRBV7-9 and TRBJ2-3, with D tentatively TRBD2 (6 bases). CDR1 and CDR2 from the germline V gene are SEHNR and FQNEAQ (reference sequence). V dropped 5 bases and J dropped 2 bases, with 20 bases sitting between them. The length of the CDR3 is 17 residues. The CDR3: CASSDARGTPFTDTQYF. CDR3 sequence (DNA): TGTGCCAGCAGCGACGCCCGGGGGACCCCTTTCACAGATACGCAGTATTTT.

The chain employs TRBV27 and TRBJ1-4; D uncertain. The V end lost 6 bases, the J end lost 10 bases, and 15 bases lay between the germline ends. Germline lookup yields CDR1 MNHEY and CDR2 SMNVEV (reference sequence). There are 13 residues in the CDR3. The CDR3 coding sequence is TGTGCCAGCAGACTCGGAAGGGTTGGAAAACTGTTTTTT. It is translated as CASRLGRVGKLFF.

This clone was seen only once. The genes are TRBV18 and TRBJ2-5; TRBD2 agrees at 8 bases. V shed 0 bases and J 5 bases; nucleotides not matched to a gene: 5. This CDR3 region has 15 residues. Germline V lookup: CDR1 KGHSH, CDR2 LQKENI. Here the CDR3 reads CASSPPSGARETQYF. CDR3 sequence (DNA): TGTGCCAGCTCACCACCTAGCGGGGCCCGGGAGACCCAGTACTTC.

This clone was seen just once. J is TRBJ1-1 and V is TRBV30; 8 nucleotides agree with TRBD1. V lost 4 bases and J lost 3; bases outside the gene matches: 7. This CDR3 region has 14 residues. The germline gives CDR1 GTSNPN, CDR2 SVGIG (reference sequence). The CDR3 DNA sequence: TGTGCCTGGACCATAGGACAGGGAGACACTGAAGCTTTCTTT. Encoded protein: CAWTIGQGDTEAFF.

The gene calls are TRBV5-4 and TRBJ2-7; the match to TRBD2 covers 13 bases. The V segment lost 3 bases and the J segment 4 bases; nucleotides outside the gene matches: 7. Germline CDR1 is SGHNT and CDR2 is YYREEE (reference sequence). CDR3 size: 16 residues. In DNA form, the CDR3 reads TGTGCCAGCAGCTCATGGACTAGCGGGAGATGGTACGAGCAGTACTTC. Its translation is CASSSWTSGRWYEQYF.

Points on this clone: Other nucleotide sequences in the sample specify the same CDR3. This rearrangement joins TRBV7-9 to TRBJ2-1; D not resolved. In germline, CDR1 is SEHNR, CDR2 FQNEAQ (reference sequence). V was clipped by 0 bases and J by 7 bases, with 1 base between them. The CDR3 loop spans 11 amino acids. The CDR3: CASSLANEQFF. CDR3 nucleotides: TGTGCCAGCAGCTTAGCGAATGAGCAGTTCTTC. Complete variable domain (other parts from reference TRBV7-9 and TRBJ2-1): DTGVSQNPRHKITKRGQNVTFRCDPISEHNRLYWYRQTLGQGPEFLTYFQNEAQLEKSRLLSDRFSAERPKGSFSTLEIQRTEQGDSAMYLCASSLANEQFFGPGTRLTVL.

The V gene is TRBV18, the J gene TRBJ2-5; D remains ambiguous. The V end was cut by 3 bases, the J end by 0 bases, with 11 bases between. Germline CDR1 is KGHSH and CDR2 is LQKENI. This CDR3 region has 15 residues. The CDR3 sequence is CASSPENTYQETQYF. In DNA form, the CDR3 reads TGTGCCAGCTCACCGGAAAACACGTACCAAGAGACCCAGTACTTC.

This clone turned up a few times. The rearrangement uses TRBV2 and TRBJ1-1; D is unclear. Germline loops: CDR1 SNHLY, CDR2 FYNNEI. This CDR3 region has 14 residues. V lost 2 bases to trimming and J lost 1 base, with 8 bases between them. The CDR3 bases are TGTGCCAGCAGTGAACGACGAACGAACACTGAAGCTTTCTTT. This gives the protein CASSERRTNTEAFF.

In this sample, this clone turned up once. The genes are TRBV4-1 and TRBJ1-2; a weak D match, TRBD1 (5 bases). The CDR3 sequence is 16 residues long. Between the trimmed V and J ends, which lost 1 base and 6 bases, there was a span of 18 bases. Germline V gene data show CDR1 as MGHRA and CDR2 as YSYEKL. CDR3 amino acids: CASSQAPGRMSDGYTF. The CDR3 DNA reads TGCGCCAGCAGCCAAGCGCCGGGGCGCATGTCCGATGGCTACACCTTC.

This rearrangement joins TRBV28 to TRBJ1-5; D unclear. Per germline, CDR1 MDHEN and CDR2 SYDVKM. The CDR3 extends over 14 amino acids. V lost 7 bases and J 1 base, leaving 11 bases between the germline ends. The CDR3: CASTLNWSNQPQHF. The DNA of the CDR3 is TGTGCCAGCACCCTGAATTGGAGCAATCAGCCCCAGCATTTT.

DNA of the CDR3: TGTGCCATCCTTAGCGAGGGTCCCAATGAGCAGTTCTTC. This encodes CAILSEGPNEQFF. J is TRBJ2-1 and V is TRBV10-3, with a tentative D call TRBD2 (5 bases). This CDR3 spans 13 amino acids. V lost 8 bases to trimming and J lost 6 bases, with 14 bases between them. Germline V gene data show CDR1 as ENHRY and CDR2 as SYGVKD.

This chain uses TRBV7-8 with TRBJ1-5; D gene ambiguous. CDR3 length: 14 amino acids. V dropped 6 bases and J dropped 0 bases, with 9 bases sitting between them. Germline V gene data show CDR1 as SGHVS and CDR2 as FQNEAQ. As DNA, the CDR3 is TGTGCCAGCAGGACGGGTTATAGCAATCAGCCCCAGCATTTT. It encodes CASRTGYSNQPQHF.

The chain carries TRBV9 and TRBJ2-1; 10 bases are a match to TRBD2. The germline gives CDR1 SGDLS, CDR2 YYNGEE. The CDR3 has 15 residues. J gave up 8 bases and V 1 base, and 6 bases lay outside the gene matches. The CDR3 DNA sequence: TGTGCCAGCAGCGTATTTCTAGCGGGAGCAGATGAGCAGTTCTTC. This encodes CASSVFLAGADEQFF.

The chain employs TRBV7-7 and TRBJ2-2; 15 nucleotides agree with TRBD2. J lost 5 bases, V lost 4 bases, and 5 bases had no gene match. Germline loops: CDR1 SSHAT, CDR2 FNYEAQ (reference sequence). This CDR3 region has 17 residues. The CDR3 loop is CASSSGTSGRRTGELFF. Written as DNA, the CDR3 is TGTGCCAGCAGCTCCGGGACTAGCGGGAGGAGGACCGGGGAGCTGTTTTTT.

The sample holds one count of this clone. This sequence joins TRBV27 and TRBJ1-4; D remains ambiguous. V lost 3 bases to trimming and J lost 0 bases, with 14 bases between them. The CDR3 has 17 amino acids. The germline CDR1 and CDR2 sequences are MNHEY and SMNVEV (reference sequence). In DNA, the CDR3 is TGTGCCAGCAGTTTTTTACCCCGTCGTACAACTAATGAAAAACTGTTTTTT. This codes for CASSFLPRRTTNEKLFF.

The gene calls are TRBV6-6 and TRBJ2-5, with 7 bases aligning to TRBD1. Per the germline V gene, CDR1 is MNHNY and CDR2 is SVGAGI (reference sequence). The CDR3 extends over 14 amino acids. Trimming at V came to 5 bases and at J to 2 bases, leaving 5 bases not matched to a gene. The CDR3 DNA reads TGTGCCAGCAGTCCCGGGACAGTACAAGAGACCCAGTACTTC. It specifies CASSPGTVQETQYF.

V usage is TRBV11-2 and J usage is TRBJ2-7, with D perhaps TRBD1 (5 bases). Germline V CDR1 and CDR2: SGHAT, FQNNGV. The V gene lost 5 bases and the J gene lost 0 bases, with 11 bases spanning the gap. The CDR3 runs to 14 residues. CDR3 region: CASSTRQSSYEQYF. The CDR3 region has the DNA TGTGCCAGCAGCACACGACAGAGCTCCTACGAGCAGTACTTC.